The source of this TCR beta chain is a study of blood T cell repertoires in COVID-19. CDR3 size: 12 residues. Germline CDR1 reads MDHEN; CDR2 reads SYDVKM. Trimming removed 6 bases at V and 1 base at J, with 7 bases between. Clones were read by immunoSEQ multiplex PCR, and TCRdb kept only the in-frame ones, dropping some. The data hold 200,000 or so clones, with almost 85% observed a single time. V and J are TRBV28 and TRBJ2-7; D is undetermined. The TCR originated in a human donor with acute or convalescent COVID-19. The donor label of this sample is uncertain. Sequenced material: peripheral blood. The CDR3 DNA sequence: TGTGCCAGCAGCCTAAATTCCTACGAGCAGTACTTC. Amino acids: CASSLNSYEQYF.